This entry lists 15 T cell receptor beta chains sequenced from one sample in a study of T cells after yellow fever vaccination. TCRdb fed the 5' RACE reads into MiXCR, producing one record per CDR3 protein. The sample consists of over 130,000 distinct CDR3 sequences, more than 6% of them appearing once. This specimen was CD4+ T cells sorted from PBMCs, taken 5 days after the yellow fever booster vaccination. Source of these receptors: a man in his thirties or forties who received the YFV17D yellow fever vaccine.

The table lists this clonotype with many counts. The chain uses TRBV20-1 and TRBJ2-5, with a tentative D call TRBD2 (6 bases). Germline CDR1 DFQATT, CDR2 SNEGSKA (reference sequence). The length of the CDR3 is 13 residues. The V and J ends lost 5 bases and 3 bases respectively, with 13 bases between them. The CDR3 DNA reads TGCAGTGCTGGTGGGGGAGGAAAAGAGACCCAGTACTTC. It yields the protein CSAGGGGKETQYF.

The J gene is TRBJ2-5, the V gene TRBV27; either TRBD1 or TRBD2 may fit D (6 bases each). The CDR3 contains 16 residues. Germline CDR1 and CDR2: MNHEY and SMNVEV (reference sequence). The V end was cut by 5 bases, the J end by 5 bases, with 21 bases between. The CDR3 here is CASSTSRRRGRETQYF. The CDR3 DNA follows: TGTGCCAGCAGTACCTCCCGTCGACGGGGGCGCGAGACCCAGTACTTC.

The genes are TRBV5-1 and TRBJ2-7; D might be TRBD2 (6 bases). The CDR3 runs 16 residues. Germline V gene sequence: CDR1 SGHRS, CDR2 YFSETQ. V was cut by 4 bases and J by 2 bases, with 19 bases left in between. Written as DNA, the CDR3 is TGCGCCAGCAGCCTGACGGCCGGGACTCCTACCTACGAGCAGTACTTC. This translates into CASSLTAGTPTYEQYF.

This clonotype occurred many times. The V and J genes are TRBV29-1 and TRBJ2-5, with TRBD2 as a possible D gene (6 bases). Trimming took off 7 bases at V and 3 bases at J, with 21 bases between the two ends. The germline CDR1 and CDR2 sequences are SQVTM and ANQGSEA. CDR3 length equals 15 residues. The CDR3 region has the DNA TGCAGCGGATTAAAGCTGGAGGGGAGGAAAGAGACCCAGTACTTC. This encodes CSGLKLEGRKETQYF.

There are many counts of this clonotype. The chain links TRBV20-1 to TRBJ2-3; 9 nucleotides match TRBD2. Germline CDR1 reads DFQATT; CDR2 reads SNEGSKA (reference sequence). There are 13 residues in the CDR3. Trimming took 3 bases from V and 8 from J; bases not matched to a gene: 6. The DNA of the CDR3 is TGCAGTGCTAGGGTAGCGGGAGTTGGTACGCAGTATTTT. Its translation is CSARVAGVGTQYF.

This clonotype was recorded a few times. The chain carries TRBV20-1 and TRBJ2-1; tentative D call: TRBD2 (6 bases). CDR3 size: 12 residues. Germline values: CDR1 DFQATT, CDR2 SNEGSKA (reference sequence). V was clipped by 7 bases and J by 8 bases, with 15 bases between them. The CDR3, as DNA: TGCAGTGGCGCCGGGAGAAGGTATGAGCAGTTCTTC. This encodes CSGAGRRYEQFF.

The sample holds many counts of this clonotype. CDR3 amino acids: CSVEQVGSNNEQFF. Here the CDR3 DNA reads TGCAGCGTTGAGCAGGTCGGGAGCAACAATGAGCAGTTCTTC. The V gene is TRBV29-1, the J gene TRBJ2-1; TRBD2 might be the D (6 bases). V dropped 3 bases and J dropped 5 bases, with 14 bases sitting between them. The CDR3 length is 14 residues. Germline V gene data show CDR1 as SQVTM and CDR2 as ANQGSEA.

This clonotype was seen at least ten times. The chain recombines TRBV10-3 with TRBJ2-2; D call uncertain. The CDR3 extends over 15 amino acids. The germline V gene encodes CDR1 ENHRY and CDR2 SYGVKD. Trimming cost V 3 bases and J 5 bases, with 13 bases left between them. The CDR3 bases are TGTGCCATCAGTGACTCTTTTACGACAACCGGGGAGCTGTTTTTT. Translating gives CAISDSFTTTGELFF.

This clonotype showed up many times. The rearrangement links TRBV12-3 or TRBV12-4 to TRBJ2-1, with D perhaps being TRBD1 or TRBD2 (5 bases each). CDR3 length: 15 amino acids. Trimming pared 0 bases from V and 6 bases from J, leaving 12 bases between. CDR3 nucleotides: TGTGCCAGCAGTTTAGCCGTCGGGGCGAGCAATGAGCAGTTCTTC. This translates into CASSLAVGASNEQFF.

This clonotype was recorded at least ten times. CDR3 DNA sequence: TGTGCCGGAGCGTTAGACATAGGTGAGCAGTTCTTC. Encoded protein: CAGALDIGEQFF. The chain uses TRBV18 and TRBJ2-1, with D unresolved. Germline CDR1 KGHSH, CDR2 LQKENI. CDR3 length: 12 residues. V lost 11 bases to trimming and J lost 9 bases, with 17 bases between them.

This clonotype was picked up a small number of times. This rearrangement joins TRBV29-1 to TRBJ2-1; 8 bases map to TRBD2. CDR3 size: 15 residues. Germline CDR1 and CDR2: SQVTM and ANQGSEA. V was clipped by 6 bases and J by 7 bases; unmatched bases: 14. Here the CDR3 reads CSVLSGGERINEQFF. CDR3 sequence (DNA): TGCAGCGTACTTTCGGGGGGGGAGCGGATAAATGAGCAGTTCTTC.

Comments on this clonotype: A single base separates this from a much larger clone, so it may be a read error. The chain links TRBV6-5 to TRBJ1-1, with D hard to call. The germline gives CDR1 MNHEY, CDR2 SVGAGI. The ends were cut back, 5 bases at V and 4 bases at J, with 11 bases in the middle. This CDR3 has 13 residues. The CDR3 loop is CASSLLGLTEAFF. CDR3 nucleotide sequence: TGTGCCAGCAGTCTTCTCGGTCTCACTGAAGCTTTCTTT.

This clonotype has at least ten counts. This rearrangement joins TRBV10-3 to TRBJ2-2, with 11 bases matching TRBD2. This CDR3 is 16 amino acids long. Germline V gene sequence: CDR1 ENHRY, CDR2 SYGVKD. The V segment lost 3 bases and the J segment 7 bases; nucleotides outside the gene matches: 7. As DNA, the CDR3 is TGTGCCATCAGTGAACTTACTAGCGGGAGTGTCGGGGAGCTGTTTTTT. Residues: CAISELTSGSVGELFF.

This clonotype occurred many times. The V call is TRBV2, the J call TRBJ1-2; a possible D gene is TRBD1 (5 bases). V was trimmed by 7 bases and J by 4 bases, leaving 13 bases between them. Germline V lookup: CDR1 SNHLY, CDR2 FYNNEI. The CDR3 length is 13 residues. Here the CDR3 DNA reads TGTGCCAGCACCGAAGGGACGGCCTATGGCTACACCTTC. It is translated as CASTEGTAYGYTF.

The chain uses TRBV20-1 and TRBJ2-7; TRBD2 agrees at 12 bases. The CDR3 contains 13 residues. Trimming cost V 2 bases and J 7 bases; bases outside gene matches: 3. CDR1 is DFQATT, CDR2 SNEGSKA, per germline (reference sequence). CDR3 nucleotide sequence: TGCAGTGCTAGACGGACTAGCGGGATTGAGCAGTACTTC. Translation gives CSARRTSGIEQYF.